This passage covers 11 T cell receptor beta chains from one sample sequenced in a study of blood T cell repertoires in COVID-19. Using immunoSEQ multiplex PCR, the repertoire was profiled, and TCRdb retains in-frame clones only, with some absent. The data contain fewer than 90,000 clones, around 80% of them seen just once; the ten biggest clones take up 11%. Sequenced: peripheral blood. These receptors originate from a middle-aged man with acute or convalescent COVID-19.

The J gene is TRBJ1-6, the V gene TRBV5-1; D gene unclear. Germline-derived CDR1 and CDR2 are SGHRS and YFSETQ. Trimming took off 0 bases at V and 10 bases at J, with 14 bases between the two ends. The CDR3 consists of 15 residues. CDR3 sequence reads: CASSLEGGLGSPLHF. The CDR3, as DNA: TGCGCCAGCAGCTTGGAAGGCGGGTTGGGATCACCCCTCCACTTT.

V gene TRBV19 combines with J gene TRBJ1-1; the D is unclear. From germline, CDR1 is LNHDA and CDR2 SQIVND (reference sequence). The CDR3 consists of 15 residues. Trimming left V 5 bases short and J 4 bases short, with 17 bases between. The CDR3 loop is CASSAEGRLFTEAFF. CDR3 nucleotide sequence: TGTGCCAGTAGTGCCGAAGGGAGGTTGTTCACTGAAGCTTTCTTT.

V usage is TRBV4-2 and J usage is TRBJ2-7; 9 nucleotides align to TRBD2. The CDR3 loop spans 15 amino acids. The V and J ends lost 0 bases and 7 bases, in that order; junction bases with no gene match: 7. Germline CDR1 is LGHNA and CDR2 is YNFKEQ. The CDR3 DNA is TGTGCCAGCAGCCAAGACTTAGCGGGAGTTTGGGAGCAGTACTTC. Residues: CASSQDLAGVWEQYF.

In this sample, this clone turned up a few times. The CDR3 sequence is CASSDEVGTREKLFF. The CDR3, as DNA: TGTGCCAGCAGTGATGAGGTCGGAACCAGAGAAAAACTGTTTTTT. This chain links TRBV6-1 with TRBJ1-4; D gene ambiguous. The CDR3 extends over 15 amino acids. Germline CDR1 and CDR2: MNHNS and SASEGT. V gave up 3 bases and J gave up 8 bases, with 16 bases separating them.

This chain connects TRBV18 to TRBJ2-7; 8 bases line up with TRBD1. With V trimmed by 5 bases and J by 3 bases, 6 bases remained unmatched. Germline CDR1 is KGHSH and CDR2 is LQKENI. The CDR3 has 14 amino acids. Written as DNA, the CDR3 is TGTGCCAGCTCAGAAGGACAGGGTCTCTACGAGCAGTACTTC. It translates to CASSEGQGLYEQYF.

V is TRBV6-2 or TRBV6-3 and J is TRBJ1-4; 7 positions agree with TRBD1. The germline V gene has CDR1 MNHEY and CDR2 SVGEGT. V shed 6 bases, J shed 5 bases, and the junction held 21 bases outside the gene matches. The CDR3 has 19 residues. The CDR3 loop is CASRPSGRTGPPRNEKLFF. The DNA for the CDR3 is TGTGCCAGCAGACCTTCTGGTAGGACAGGACCGCCGAGGAATGAAAAACTGTTTTTT.

CDR3 loop: CASSQEFDYGYTF. The CDR3 bases are TGTGCCAGCAGCCAAGAATTCGACTATGGCTACACCTTC. V and J are TRBV3-1 (or the pseudogene TRBV3-2) and TRBJ1-2, with unresolved D. Germline V lookup: CDR1 LGHDT, CDR2 YNNKEL (reference sequence). This CDR3 contains 13 residues. Deletions cut 0 bases from V and 3 bases from J, with 5 bases between.

The chain joins TRBV19 to TRBJ1-5; D is uncertain. Trimming pared 6 bases from V and 4 bases from J, leaving 7 bases between. Germline V gives CDR1 LNHDA, CDR2 SQIVND (reference sequence). This CDR3 has 12 amino acids. CDR3 nucleotides: TGTGCCAGTAGGAGGTTTAATCAGCCCCAGCATTTT. Translated: CASRRFNQPQHF.

The rearrangement joins TRBV12-3 or TRBV12-4 to TRBJ1-2; D unclear. V gave up 3 bases and J gave up 6 bases, with 8 bases separating them. The CDR3 has 12 amino acids. CDR3 coding DNA: TGTGCCAGCAGTTTGAGAACCGATGGCTACACCTTC. Translated: CASSLRTDGYTF.

This clone showed up just once. The chain couples TRBV9 to TRBJ1-1, with TRBD1 matching 7 bases. This CDR3 is 16 amino acids long. Germline CDR1 SGDLS, CDR2 YYNGEE. Trimming took 4 bases from V and 1 from J; bases not matched to a gene: 10. The CDR3 sequence: CASSPRDSKRNTEAFF. The DNA for the CDR3 is TGTGCCAGCAGCCCCCGGGACAGTAAGCGGAACACTGAAGCTTTCTTT.

This clone came up a few times. This sequence joins TRBV19 and TRBJ1-1; D remains ambiguous. The CDR3 covers 12 residues. V was trimmed by 2 bases and J by 4 bases, leaving 5 bases between them. CDR1 and CDR2 from the germline V gene are LNHDA and SQIVND (reference sequence). Written as DNA, the CDR3 is TGTGCCAGTAGTATATTGAGCACTGAAGCTTTCTTT. This translates into CASSILSTEAFF.